This T cell receptor (beta chain) was identified during a study of control samples from healthy donors and cancer patients. The V and J ends lost 5 bases and 6 bases, in that order; junction bases with no gene match: 8. This CDR3 has 14 amino acids. Per germline, CDR1 KGHSH and CDR2 LQKENI. Sequenced by immunoSEQ multiplex PCR; TCRdb stores in-frame clones only, minus some. The sample shows 150,000 to 200,000 clones, around nine tenths of them seen only once. The sequenced material came from blood. The sequence was collected from a man aged 18 to 30 in good health. The rearrangement links TRBV18 to TRBJ1-1; TRBD1 aligns across 8 bases. The CDR3 reads CASSMDLQGAEAFF. The CDR3, as DNA: TGTGCCAGCTCAATGGACCTACAGGGGGCTGAAGCTTTCTTT. The full variable domain, with the rest looked up from reference TRBV18 and TRBJ1-1, is NAGVMQNPRHLVRRRGQEARLRCSPMKGHSHVYWYRQLPEEGLKFMVYLQKENIIDESGMPKERFSAEFPKEGPSILRIQQVVRGDSAAYFCASSMDLQGAEAFFGQGTRLTVV.